This record looks at one T cell receptor beta chain sequence and its context. Its specific antigen is unknown. No quality values exist for individual bases; no much larger clone is one base distant. The control group consisted of ten to eleven patients who received myeloablative marrow transplants with methotrexate plus a calcineurin inhibitor and who were sampled 1 year after transplant. Peripheral blood and bone marrow mononuclear cells were isolated by Ficoll-Hypaque density centrifugation and cryopreserved. This specimen belongs to a study of T cells after posttransplantation cyclophosphamide (dated by TCRdb to about 2016). About the investigation overall: Using TRB sequencing, the study followed how the T cell repertoire rebuilt after myeloablative bone marrow transplantation with posttransplantation cyclophosphamide given as GVHD prophylaxis. In 3 patients, up to about 3 additional blood samples taken between 2 and 5.2 years after transplant also underwent TRB sequencing, as did pretransplant blood from a handful of patients. Public TRB sequences were checked against a database of over 3,600 sequences associated with responses to pathogens, tumor antigens, self-antigens and alloantigens. Samples from 35 to 45 PTCy-treated patients, along with samples from some 16 of their related bone marrow donors, underwent antigen receptor sequencing. Because TRA and TRB clonality correlated tightly in 8 to 10 samples, the subsequent TCR analyses were limited to TRB only. Blood from all 35 or so PTCy patients with 1-year posttransplant specimens was subjected to TRB sequencing. Summary of the overall study and its limitations: The TRB repertoires of T cells infiltrating skin or GI tract showed only limited overlap with the TRB repertoires of T cells in blood. Across fewer than 55 patients, TRB clonality was highly associated with recipient CMV seropositivity and CMV reactivation, and PTCy diversity was similar to diversity in CNI/methotrexate controls. Donor-recipient similarity was low at 1-2 months but rose over the first year, and later blood repertoires were often dominated by donor CD8+ memory clones.

Genomic DNA was used for TRB sequencing, which was performed with the immunoSEQ assay at survey resolution or with the hsTCRB kit. The study's processing was this. The immunoSEQ software was used for initial read processing, and the LymphoSeq R package was used for repertoire analyses. Clonality was computed as 1 minus normalized Shannon entropy; Gini coefficient was also calculated for each TRB dataset. To infer phenotypes in unsorted samples, TRB sequences from sorted subsets of the recipient or donor were mapped onto unsorted samples from the same recipient. The source is immuneACCESS, and TCRdb retained only in-frame sequences with V and J called. Part of the clones is not carried over; for the studies checked, unresolved V genes explain less than half of this, and the remainder is unexplained. D and trimming come from the DNA, and the V and J calls and clone size come from that table. The sample records about 21,000 clones, 65% to 90% of which are singletons. Of the sample, roughly 2.1% is held by the ten largest clones.

V was cut back by 5 bases and J by 5 bases, leaving a gap of 9 bases between them. From the cysteine through the phenylalanine, the CDR3 covers 12 amino acids. The entry retains the CDR3 DNA only, 36 bases that are in frame from base 1. The CDR1 and CDR2 encoded by the germline V gene (reference sequence) are LNHDA and SQIVND. The receptor comes from a female patient aged 25-40 years who received an allogeneic stem cell transplant from an unrelated donor, was CMV-positive, and had acute and chronic GVHD. Where a transplant has occurred, the graft donor may have supplied some of the T cells. Sequencing used PBMCs, obtained about 360 days after allogeneic stem cell transplant with calcineurin inhibitor and methotrexate. The sequence is built from TRBV19 and TRBJ2-5; the D gene cannot be resolved reliably. The base sequence is TGTGCCAGTAGTTGGAGTGGGGAGACCCAGTACTTC. It translates as CASSWSGETQYF.